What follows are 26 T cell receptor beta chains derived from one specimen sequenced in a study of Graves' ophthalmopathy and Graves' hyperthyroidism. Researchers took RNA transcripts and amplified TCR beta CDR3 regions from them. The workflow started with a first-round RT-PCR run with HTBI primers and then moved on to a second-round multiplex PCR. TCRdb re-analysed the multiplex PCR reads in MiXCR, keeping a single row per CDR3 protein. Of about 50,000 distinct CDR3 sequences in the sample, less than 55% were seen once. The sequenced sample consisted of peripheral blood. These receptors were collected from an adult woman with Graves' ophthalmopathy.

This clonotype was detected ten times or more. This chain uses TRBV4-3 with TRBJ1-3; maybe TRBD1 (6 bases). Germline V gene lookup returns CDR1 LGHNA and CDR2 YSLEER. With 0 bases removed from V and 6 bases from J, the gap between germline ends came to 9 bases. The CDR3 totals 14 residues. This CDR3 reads CASSQEQGANTIYF. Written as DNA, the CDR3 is TGCGCCAGCAGCCAAGAACAGGGAGCAAACACCATATATTTT.

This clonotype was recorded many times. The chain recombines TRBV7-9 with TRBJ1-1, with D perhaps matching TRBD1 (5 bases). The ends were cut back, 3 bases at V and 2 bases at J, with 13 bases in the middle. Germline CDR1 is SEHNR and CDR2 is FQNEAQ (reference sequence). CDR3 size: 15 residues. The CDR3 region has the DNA TGTGCCAGCAGCTTTGGAGGGAGGGGAAACACTGAAGCTTTCTTT. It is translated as CASSFGGRGNTEAFF.

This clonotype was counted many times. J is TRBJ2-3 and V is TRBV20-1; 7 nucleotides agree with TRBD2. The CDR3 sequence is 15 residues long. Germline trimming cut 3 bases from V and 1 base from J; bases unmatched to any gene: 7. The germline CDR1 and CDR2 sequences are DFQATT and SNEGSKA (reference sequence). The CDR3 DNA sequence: TGCAGTGCTAGTATGGCGGGAGCGGGCACAGATACGCAGTATTTT. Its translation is CSASMAGAGTDTQYF.

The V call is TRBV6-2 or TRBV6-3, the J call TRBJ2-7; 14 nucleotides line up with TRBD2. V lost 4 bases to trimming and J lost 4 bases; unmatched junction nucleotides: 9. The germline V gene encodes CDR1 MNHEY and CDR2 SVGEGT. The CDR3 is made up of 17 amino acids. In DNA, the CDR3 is TGTGCCAGCAGTTCTCTATCCCGGACTAGCGGGAGGTACGAGCAGTACTTC. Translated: CASSSLSRTSGRYEQYF.

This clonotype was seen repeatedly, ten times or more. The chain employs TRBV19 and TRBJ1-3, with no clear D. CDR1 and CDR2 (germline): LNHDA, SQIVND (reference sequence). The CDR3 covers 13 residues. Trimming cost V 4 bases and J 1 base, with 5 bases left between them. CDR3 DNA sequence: TGTGCCAGTAGTAGGGGATCTGGAAACACCATATATTTT. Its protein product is CASSRGSGNTIYF.

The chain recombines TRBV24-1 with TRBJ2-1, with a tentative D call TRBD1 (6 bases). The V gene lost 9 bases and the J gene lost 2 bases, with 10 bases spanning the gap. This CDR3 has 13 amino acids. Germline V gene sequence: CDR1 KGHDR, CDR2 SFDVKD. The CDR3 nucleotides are TGTGCCACCGGGACATCAGCCTACAATGAGCAGTTCTTC. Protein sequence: CATGTSAYNEQFF.

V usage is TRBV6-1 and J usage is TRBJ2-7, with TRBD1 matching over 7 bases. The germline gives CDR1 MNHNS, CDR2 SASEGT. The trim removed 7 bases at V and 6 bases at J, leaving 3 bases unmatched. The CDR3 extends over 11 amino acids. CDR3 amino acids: CASIDRVEQYF. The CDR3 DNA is TGTGCCAGCATAGACAGGGTCGAGCAGTACTTC.

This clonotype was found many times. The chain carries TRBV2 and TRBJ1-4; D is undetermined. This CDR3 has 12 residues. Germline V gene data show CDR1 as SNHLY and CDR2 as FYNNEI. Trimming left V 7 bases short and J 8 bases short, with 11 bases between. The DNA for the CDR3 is TGTGCCAGCACAATGGGGAAGGAAAAACTGTTTTTT. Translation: CASTMGKEKLFF.

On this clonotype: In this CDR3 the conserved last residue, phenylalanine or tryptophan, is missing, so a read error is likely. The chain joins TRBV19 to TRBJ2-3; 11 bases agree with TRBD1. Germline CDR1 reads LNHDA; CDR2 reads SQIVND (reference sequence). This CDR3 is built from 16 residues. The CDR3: CASSIEGQGASDTQYI. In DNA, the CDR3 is TGCGCCAGTAGTATAGAAGGACAGGGGGCCTCAGATACGCAGTATATT.

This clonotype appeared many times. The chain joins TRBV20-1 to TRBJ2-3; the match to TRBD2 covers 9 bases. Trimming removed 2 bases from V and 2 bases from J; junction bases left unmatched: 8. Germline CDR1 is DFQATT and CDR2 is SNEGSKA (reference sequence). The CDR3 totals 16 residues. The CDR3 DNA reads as TGCAGTGCTAGACCCTCTAGCGGGACCTACACAGATACGCAGTATTTT. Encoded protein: CSARPSSGTYTDTQYF.

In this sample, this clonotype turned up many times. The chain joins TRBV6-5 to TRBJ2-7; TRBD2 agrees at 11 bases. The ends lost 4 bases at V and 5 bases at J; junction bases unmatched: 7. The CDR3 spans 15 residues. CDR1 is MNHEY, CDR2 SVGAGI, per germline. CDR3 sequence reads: CASSFPLAGGNEQYF. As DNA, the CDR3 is TGTGCCAGCAGTTTTCCCCTAGCGGGAGGAAACGAGCAGTACTTC.

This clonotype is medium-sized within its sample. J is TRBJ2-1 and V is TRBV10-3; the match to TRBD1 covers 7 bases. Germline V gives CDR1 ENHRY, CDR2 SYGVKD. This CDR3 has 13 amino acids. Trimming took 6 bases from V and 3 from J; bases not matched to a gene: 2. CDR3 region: CAISRTGYNEQFF. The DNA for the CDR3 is TGTGCCATCAGCCGGACAGGCTACAATGAGCAGTTCTTC.

Written as DNA, the CDR3 is TGTGCCACCAGTGATCCCTCTAAGGGGACCACCGGGGAGCTGTTTTTT. Its protein product is CATSDPSKGTTGELFF. The V call is TRBV24-1, the J call TRBJ2-2, with D perhaps assigned TRBD1 or TRBD2 (5 bases each). This CDR3 has 16 residues. The V and J ends lost 3 bases and 4 bases respectively, with 14 bases between them. Germline V lookup: CDR1 KGHDR, CDR2 SFDVKD.

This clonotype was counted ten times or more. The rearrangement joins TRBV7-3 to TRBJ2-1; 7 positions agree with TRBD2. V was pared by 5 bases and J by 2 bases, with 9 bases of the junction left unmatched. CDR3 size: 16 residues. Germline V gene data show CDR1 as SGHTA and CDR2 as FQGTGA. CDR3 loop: CASSPTPGLAYNEQFF. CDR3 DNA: TGTGCCAGCAGCCCGACCCCCGGACTAGCCTACAATGAGCAGTTCTTC.

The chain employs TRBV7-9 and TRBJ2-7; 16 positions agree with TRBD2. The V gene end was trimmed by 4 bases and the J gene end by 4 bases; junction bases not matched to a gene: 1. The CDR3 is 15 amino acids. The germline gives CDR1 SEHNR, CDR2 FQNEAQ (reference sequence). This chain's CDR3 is CASSWGLAGGYEQYF. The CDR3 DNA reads TGTGCCAGCAGCTGGGGACTAGCGGGAGGGTACGAGCAGTACTTC.

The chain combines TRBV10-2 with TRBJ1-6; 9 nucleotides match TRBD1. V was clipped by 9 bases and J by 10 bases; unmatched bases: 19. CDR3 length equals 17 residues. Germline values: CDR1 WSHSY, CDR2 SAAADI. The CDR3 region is CASPLPGQGLELSPLHF. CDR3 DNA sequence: TGCGCCAGTCCCCTCCCGGGACAGGGATTAGAGCTCTCACCCCTCCACTTT.

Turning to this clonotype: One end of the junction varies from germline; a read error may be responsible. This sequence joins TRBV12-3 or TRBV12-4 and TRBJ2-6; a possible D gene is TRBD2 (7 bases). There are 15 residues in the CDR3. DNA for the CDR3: TGTGCCAGCAGTCCTCGGGTTGCGGGGGCCAACGGCCTGACTTTC. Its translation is CASSPRVAGANGLTF.

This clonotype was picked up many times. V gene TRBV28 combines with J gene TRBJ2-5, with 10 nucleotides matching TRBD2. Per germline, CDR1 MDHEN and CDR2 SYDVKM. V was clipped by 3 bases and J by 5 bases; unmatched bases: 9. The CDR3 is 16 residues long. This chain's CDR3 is CASSFPASGRAETQYF. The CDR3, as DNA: TGTGCCAGCAGTTTCCCCGCGAGCGGGAGGGCGGAGACCCAGTACTTC.

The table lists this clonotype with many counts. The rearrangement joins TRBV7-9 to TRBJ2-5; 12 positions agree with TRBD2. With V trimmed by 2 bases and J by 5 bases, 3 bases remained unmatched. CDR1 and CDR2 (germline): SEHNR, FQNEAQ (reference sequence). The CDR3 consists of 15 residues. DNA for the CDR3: TGTGCCAGCAGCTTACGACTAGCGGGGGCCGAGACCCAGTACTTC. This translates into CASSLRLAGAETQYF.

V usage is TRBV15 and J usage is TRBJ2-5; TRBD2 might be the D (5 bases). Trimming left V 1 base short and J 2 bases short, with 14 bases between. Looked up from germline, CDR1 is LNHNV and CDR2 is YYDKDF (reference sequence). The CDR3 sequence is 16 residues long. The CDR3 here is CATSRGADWRQETQYF. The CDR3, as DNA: TGTGCCACCAGCAGAGGGGCCGATTGGAGGCAAGAGACCCAGTACTTC.

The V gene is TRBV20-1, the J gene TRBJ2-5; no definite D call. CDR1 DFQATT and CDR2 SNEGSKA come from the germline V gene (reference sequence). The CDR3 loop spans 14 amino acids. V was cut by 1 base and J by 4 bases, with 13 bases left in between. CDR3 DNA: TGCAGTGCTAGAGTGGCCAGGCCCCGAGAGACCCAGTACTTC. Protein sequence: CSARVARPRETQYF.

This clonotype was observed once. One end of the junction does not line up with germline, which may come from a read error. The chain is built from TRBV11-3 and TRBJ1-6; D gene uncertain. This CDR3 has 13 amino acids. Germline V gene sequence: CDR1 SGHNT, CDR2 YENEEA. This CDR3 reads CGSRRNSNSPLHF. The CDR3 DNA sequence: TGTGGCAGCCGACGGAACTCAAATTCACCCCTCCACTTT.

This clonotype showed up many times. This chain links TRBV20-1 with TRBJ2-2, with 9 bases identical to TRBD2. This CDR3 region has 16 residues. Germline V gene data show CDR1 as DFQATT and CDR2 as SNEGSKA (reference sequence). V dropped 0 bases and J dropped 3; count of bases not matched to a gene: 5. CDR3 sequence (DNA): TGCAGTGCTAGAGAACTGGCGGGAGGGCACACCGGGGAGCTGTTTTTT. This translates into CSARELAGGHTGELFF.

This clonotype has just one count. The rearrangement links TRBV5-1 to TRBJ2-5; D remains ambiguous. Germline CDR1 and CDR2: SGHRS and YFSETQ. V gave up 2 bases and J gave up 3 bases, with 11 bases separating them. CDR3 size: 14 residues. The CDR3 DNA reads TGCGCCAGCAGCTTTCCAGCAGTAAAAGAGACCCAGTACTTC. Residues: CASSFPAVKETQYF.

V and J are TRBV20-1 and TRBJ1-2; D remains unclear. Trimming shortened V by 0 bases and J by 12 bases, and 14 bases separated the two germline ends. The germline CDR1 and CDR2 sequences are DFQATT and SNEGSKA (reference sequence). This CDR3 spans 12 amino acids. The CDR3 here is CSARELAGGHTF. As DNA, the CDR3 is TGCAGTGCTAGAGAACTGGCGGGAGGGCACACCTTC.

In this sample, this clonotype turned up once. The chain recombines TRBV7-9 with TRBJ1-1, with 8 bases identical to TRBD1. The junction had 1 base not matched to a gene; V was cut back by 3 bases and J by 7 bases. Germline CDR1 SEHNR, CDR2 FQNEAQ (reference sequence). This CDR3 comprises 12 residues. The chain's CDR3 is CASSFTGGEAFF. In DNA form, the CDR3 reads TGTGCCAGCAGCTTCACAGGGGGTGAAGCTTTCTTT. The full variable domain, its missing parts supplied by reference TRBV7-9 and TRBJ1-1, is DTGVSQNPRHKITKRGQNVTFRCDPISEHNRLYWYRQTLGQGPEFLTYFQNEAQLEKSRLLSDRFSAERPKGSFSTLEIQRTEQGDSAMYLCASSFTGGEAFFGQGTRLTVV.